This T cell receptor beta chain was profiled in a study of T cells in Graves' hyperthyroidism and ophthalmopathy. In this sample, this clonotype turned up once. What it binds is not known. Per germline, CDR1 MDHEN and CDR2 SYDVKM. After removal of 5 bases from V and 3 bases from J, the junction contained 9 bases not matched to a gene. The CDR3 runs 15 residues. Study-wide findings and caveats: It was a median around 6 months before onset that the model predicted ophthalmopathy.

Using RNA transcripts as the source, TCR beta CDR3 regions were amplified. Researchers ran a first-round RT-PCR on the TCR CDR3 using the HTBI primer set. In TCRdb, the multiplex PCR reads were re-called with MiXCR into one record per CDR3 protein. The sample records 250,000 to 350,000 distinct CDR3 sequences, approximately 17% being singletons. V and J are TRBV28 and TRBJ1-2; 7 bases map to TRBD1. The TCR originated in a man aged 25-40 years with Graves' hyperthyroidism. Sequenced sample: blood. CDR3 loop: CASSDPGQLHYGYTF. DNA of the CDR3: TGTGCCAGCAGTGATCCGGGACAGCTACACTATGGCTACACCTTC.